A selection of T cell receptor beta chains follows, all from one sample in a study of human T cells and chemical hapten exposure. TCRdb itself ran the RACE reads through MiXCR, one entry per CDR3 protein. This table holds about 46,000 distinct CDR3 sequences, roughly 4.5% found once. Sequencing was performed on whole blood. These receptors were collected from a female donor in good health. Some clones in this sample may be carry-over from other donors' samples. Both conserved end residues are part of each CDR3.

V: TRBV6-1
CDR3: CASVRDRASEKLFF

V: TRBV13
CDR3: CASSPRQANSPLHF

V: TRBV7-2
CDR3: CASSLGGGNTEAFF

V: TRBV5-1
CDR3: CASSLMGVEETQYF

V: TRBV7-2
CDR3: CASSLVVWSQETQYF

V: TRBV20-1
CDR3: CSARLQGGGIYQPQHF

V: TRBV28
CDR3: CASSSRLADVTDTQYF

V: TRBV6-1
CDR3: CASWDSGRGGLEYEQFF

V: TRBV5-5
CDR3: CASSLGQSSGANVLTF

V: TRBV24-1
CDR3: CATSAPGLAGIYEQYF

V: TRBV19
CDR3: CASSIGWNQPQHF

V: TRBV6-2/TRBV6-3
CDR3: CASSLPTSGRSHTQYF

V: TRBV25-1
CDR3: CASSETGNGYTF

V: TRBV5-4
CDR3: CASSWGVEFQENTEAFF

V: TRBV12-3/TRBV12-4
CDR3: CASSLLQPDYGYTF

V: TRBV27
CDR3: CASSSGTGIGEQYF

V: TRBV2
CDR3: CASSEALGQGANQPQHF

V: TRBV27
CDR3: CASRRTSYETQYF

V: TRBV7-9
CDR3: CASSLAGATSSGANVLTF

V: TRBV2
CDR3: CASSRDSGAGVDTQYF

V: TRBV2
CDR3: CASSRPVPIRTSTDTQYF

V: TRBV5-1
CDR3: CASSPAAGRSNTEAFF

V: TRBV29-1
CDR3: CSVDSARSYNEQFF

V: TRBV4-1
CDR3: CASSQDTRNSNEQFF

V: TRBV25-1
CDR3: CASSVPGRSYEQYF

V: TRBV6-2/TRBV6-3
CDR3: CASSYSKLAPPYEQYF

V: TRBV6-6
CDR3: CASSYPGTFSTDYGYTF

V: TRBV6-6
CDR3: CASSKEGQNTEAFF

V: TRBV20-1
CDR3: CSARGQGFDGYTF

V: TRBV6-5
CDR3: CASTAKGLPNTGELFF

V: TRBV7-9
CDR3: CASTARGGRNYNEQFF

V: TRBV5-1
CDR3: CASSLLGTDYEQYF

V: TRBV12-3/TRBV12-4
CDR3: CASIPSDGFYSNQPQHF

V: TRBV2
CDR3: CASSGGVGGDTQYF

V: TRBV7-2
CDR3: CASSWDEHGTDTQYF

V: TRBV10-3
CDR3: CAISVTSGNTIYF

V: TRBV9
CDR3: CASSNAGTGGTEAFF

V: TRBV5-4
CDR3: CASILRGSGGYTF

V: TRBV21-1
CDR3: CASSEFYRGSYEQYF

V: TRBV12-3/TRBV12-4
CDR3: CASSLRTPAKNIQYF

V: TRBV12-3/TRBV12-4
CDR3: CASSLSSGLNEQYF

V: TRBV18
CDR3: CASSPIGDSSYNEQFF

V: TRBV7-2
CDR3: CASSSRTSGVYEQYF

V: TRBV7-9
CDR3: CASSLVVRGTEAFF

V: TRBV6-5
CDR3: CASSSRTGRYNEQFF

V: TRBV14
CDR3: CASSQNRTGHPYSNQPQHF

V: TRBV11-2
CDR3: CASSLVALGINYGYTF

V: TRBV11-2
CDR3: CASSLVLAYNEQFF

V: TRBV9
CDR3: CASSIAASTDTQYF

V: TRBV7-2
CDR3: CASSLAPAGGGEQYF

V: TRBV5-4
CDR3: CASSLRDNEQFF

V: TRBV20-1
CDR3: CSATQLREQGVEQYF

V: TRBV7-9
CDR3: CASPPGGNEKLFF